The entry that follows covers one T cell receptor (beta chain) sequence. Treatment indicated: oral pan-JAK inhibitor, 5-10 mg twice daily. In alopecia areata patients, both lesional scalp punch biopsies and peripheral blood were collected. The CDR3 is 14 amino acids. Germline CDR1 reads MNHEY; CDR2 reads SVGAGI. Trimming cost V 5 bases and J 7 bases; bases outside gene matches: 5. Following extraction, RNA underwent reverse transcription to cDNA, which served as the sequencing template. Assay: immunoSEQ multiplex PCR; the TCRdb copy retains only in-frame clones and omits some. The sample contains hundreds of thousands of clones, 60% of which appear only once. The sample is drawn from a study of CD8+ T cells in alopecia areata.

This chain links TRBV6-5 with TRBJ1-6, with 7 bases aligning to TRBD1. The origin of this receptor is a human donor with alopecia areata. The sequences come from CD4+ T cells sorted from blood, collected around week 53, from a patient treated with tofacitinib. CDR3 in DNA: TGTGCCAGCAGTCGGGACAGCCTCAATTCACCCCTCCACTTT. Its protein product is CASSRDSLNSPLHF.